The T cell receptor (beta chain) under discussion was sequenced for a study of cytotoxic CD8 clonotypes in ibrutinib-treated CLL. Overall study: Patients attained about 25 partial and 2 complete responses; at median 68 months, about 14 remained remitted while approximately twelve progressed.

The assay was immunoSEQ multiplex PCR, and TCRdb's table has in-frame clones only and misses some. The repertoire holds just over 200,000 clones, 70% seen once, with about 6.2% in the top ten. V lost 7 bases to trimming and J lost 4 bases, with 11 bases between them. The CDR3 has 13 amino acids. From germline, CDR1 is MNHNS and CDR2 SASEGT. The chain couples TRBV6-1 to TRBJ1-5; D remains unclear. This specimen was PBMCs, taken after 12 months of ibrutinib treatment. The sequence was collected from a human donor with chronic lymphocytic leukemia. This CDR3 is CASTPRENQPQHF. CDR3 DNA sequence: TGTGCCAGCACCCCCCGGGAAAATCAGCCCCAGCATTTT.